One and the same sample provided the 14 T cell receptor beta chains below, sequenced in a study of cytomegalovirus exposure and HLA in healthy donors. PCR used 60 Vbeta primers and 13 Jbeta primers. Using immunoSEQ multiplex PCR, the repertoire was profiled, and TCRdb retains in-frame clones only, with some absent. The sample records some 120,000 clones, approximately 68% being singletons. Sequenced sample: PBMCs. Source of these receptors: a man aged 25 to 40 in good health and CMV-seropositive.

The chain combines TRBV19 with TRBJ2-7; TRBD2 is a possible D gene (5 bases). CDR1 LNHDA and CDR2 SQIVND come from the germline V gene (reference sequence). This CDR3 is built from 14 residues. V shed 1 base and J shed 0 bases, with 7 bases lying between them. As DNA, the CDR3 is TGTGCCAGTAGTATAGTCGGGGACTCCTACGAGCAGTACTTC. Translating gives CASSIVGDSYEQYF.

The V gene is TRBV5-4, the J gene TRBJ2-3; 14 positions match TRBD2. The CDR3 extends over 17 amino acids. Per germline, CDR1 SGHNT and CDR2 YYREEE (reference sequence). V gave up 4 bases and J gave up 3 bases; unmatched junction bases: 7. CDR3 sequence: CASSPTTSGRGTDTQYF. CDR3 in DNA: TGTGCCAGCAGCCCTACGACTAGCGGGAGGGGGACAGATACGCAGTATTTT.

The chain carries TRBV18 and TRBJ2-1; no reliable D call. CDR1 KGHSH and CDR2 LQKENI come from the germline V gene. The V end lost 3 bases, the J end lost 1 base, and 7 bases lay between the germline ends. The CDR3 totals 14 residues. CDR3 sequence: CASSPSGSYNEQFF. The CDR3 nucleotides are TGTGCCAGCTCACCGTCGGGTTCCTACAATGAGCAGTTCTTC.

This rearrangement joins TRBV5-1 to TRBJ2-7, with D tentatively TRBD2 (6 bases). Germline values: CDR1 SGHRS, CDR2 YFSETQ. V lost 0 bases and J lost 2, with 9 bases in between. This CDR3 has 14 amino acids. The CDR3 protein is CASSLVAGPYEQYF. The CDR3 DNA follows: TGCGCCAGCAGCTTGGTGGCGGGGCCCTACGAGCAGTACTTC.

The chain combines TRBV7-9 with TRBJ2-1; the match to TRBD2 covers 7 bases. CDR3 length: 15 amino acids. Trimming took 3 bases from V and 7 from J; bases not matched to a gene: 9. Germline V gene lookup returns CDR1 SEHNR and CDR2 FQNEAQ (reference sequence). The CDR3 DNA reads TGTGCCAGCAGCTTGGGGACTACTTCGTGGAATGAGCAGTTCTTC. Translating gives CASSLGTTSWNEQFF. Full variable domain (rest looked up from reference TRBV7-9 and TRBJ2-1): DTGVSQNPRHKITKRGQNVTFRCDPISEHNRLYWYRQTLGQGPEFLTYFQNEAQLEKSRLLSDRFSAERPKGSFSTLEIQRTEQGDSAMYLCASSLGTTSWNEQFFGPGTRLTVL.

This chain connects TRBV25-1 to TRBJ1-6; possible D gene TRBD1, 6 bases. There are 14 residues in the CDR3. The germline gives CDR1 MGHDK, CDR2 SYGVNS. The V end was cut by 4 bases, the J end by 10 bases, with 14 bases between. In DNA, the CDR3 is TGTGCCAGCAGTGGCGGACAGAACCTATCACCCCTCCACTTT. Translation gives CASSGGQNLSPLHF.

V usage is TRBV10-2 and J usage is TRBJ1-3; D is ambiguous. Germline V gives CDR1 WSHSY, CDR2 SAAADI. The CDR3 sequence is 14 residues long. Trimming pared 5 bases from V and 0 bases from J, leaving 8 bases between. For the CDR3, the DNA is TGCGCCAGCAGTCCCCCGAGCTCTGGAAACACCATATATTTT. This gives the protein CASSPPSSGNTIYF.

This clone was observed a few times. The V and J genes are TRBV27 and TRBJ2-1; weak D call: TRBD2 (6 bases). V was pared by 3 bases and J by 2 bases, with 11 bases between. The CDR3 length is 15 residues. Germline CDR1 MNHEY, CDR2 SMNVEV (reference sequence). CDR3 amino acids: CASSLAQRAYNEQFF. The CDR3 coding sequence is TGTGCCAGCAGTTTGGCTCAGCGGGCCTACAATGAGCAGTTCTTC.

The rearrangement joins TRBV5-1 to TRBJ2-5; 10 bases match TRBD2. Trimming at V came to 4 bases and at J to 11 bases, leaving 11 bases not matched to a gene. CDR3 length: 14 residues. CDR1 SGHRS and CDR2 YFSETQ come from the germline V gene. CDR3 DNA sequence: TGCGCCAGCAGCCTATGGACTAGCGGTGATGAGCAGTACTTC. Translation: CASSLWTSGDEQYF.

This chain connects TRBV6-5 to TRBJ2-1, with D possibly matching TRBD2 (5 bases). Germline V gene data show CDR1 as MNHEY and CDR2 as SVGAGI. V lost 6 bases to trimming and J lost 0 bases, with 12 bases between them. The CDR3 spans 15 residues. As DNA, the CDR3 is TGTGCCAGCAGGCGGACTTGGAGCTCCTACAATGAGCAGTTCTTC. The encoded protein is CASRRTWSSYNEQFF.

The V gene is TRBV6-1, the J gene TRBJ1-2; D is unresolved. Trimming removed 6 bases from V and 0 bases from J, with 8 bases in between. The germline V gene has CDR1 MNHNS and CDR2 SASEGT. This CDR3 is 13 amino acids long. This CDR3 is CASSLDSNYGYTF. The CDR3 DNA reads TGTGCCAGCAGCTTAGACTCTAACTATGGCTACACCTTC.

This chain uses TRBV5-1 with TRBJ2-5, with TRBD2 identical over 10 bases. The germline CDR1 and CDR2 sequences are SGHRS and YFSETQ. Trimming cost V 1 base and J 9 bases; bases outside gene matches: 15. CDR3 length: 17 amino acids. Here the CDR3 DNA reads TGCGCCAGCAGCTTGCATGGAGCGGGAGGGAACGGGGAGGCCCAGTACTTC. This codes for CASSLHGAGGNGEAQYF.

This clone appeared a single time. This sequence joins TRBV5-1 and TRBJ2-1, with 10 bases aligning to TRBD2. CDR1 is SGHRS, CDR2 YFSETQ, per germline. The V gene end was trimmed by 0 bases and the J gene end by 6 bases; junction bases not matched to a gene: 6. The length of the CDR3 is 16 residues. As DNA, the CDR3 is TGCGCCAGCAGCTTGGGTCCAGCGGGAGGGGGCAATGAGCAGTTCTTC. Translating gives CASSLGPAGGGNEQFF.

The rearrangement joins TRBV5-1 to TRBJ2-2, with D possibly TRBD2 on 6 matching bases. V lost 0 bases to trimming and J lost 4 bases, with 10 bases between them. The CDR3 sequence is 15 residues long. The germline gives CDR1 SGHRS, CDR2 YFSETQ. CDR3 protein: CASSLGREFTGELFF. CDR3 bases: TGCGCCAGCAGCTTGGGTCGGGAGTTCACCGGGGAGCTGTTTTTT.